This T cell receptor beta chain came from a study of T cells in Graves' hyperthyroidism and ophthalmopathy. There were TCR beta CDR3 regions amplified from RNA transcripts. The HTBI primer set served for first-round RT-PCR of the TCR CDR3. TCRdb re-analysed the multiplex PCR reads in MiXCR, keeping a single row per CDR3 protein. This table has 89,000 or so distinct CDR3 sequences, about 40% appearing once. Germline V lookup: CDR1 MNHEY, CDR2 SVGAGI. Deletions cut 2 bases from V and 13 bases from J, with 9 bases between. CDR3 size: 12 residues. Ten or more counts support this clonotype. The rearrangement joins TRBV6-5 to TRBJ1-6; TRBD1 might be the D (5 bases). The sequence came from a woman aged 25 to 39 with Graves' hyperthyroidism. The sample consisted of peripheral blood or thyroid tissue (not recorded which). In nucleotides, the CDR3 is TGTGCCAGCAGTTACGGGGCATCTCCCCTCCACTTT. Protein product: CASSYGASPLHF.